The rows below give T cell receptor beta chains drawn from one sample of a study of cytomegalovirus exposure and HLA in healthy donors. Sequencing used immunoSEQ multiplex PCR; TCRdb keeps in-frame clones, though not all of them. Among 170,000 or so clones listed, 80% were seen once. What was sequenced was PBMCs. These receptors were taken from a man under 40 in good health and CMV-seropositive. Both conserved end residues are part of each CDR3. D genes are given only for firm matches. Not every row has a clone size; where given, it reads once, few, many or a size class.

J gene	V gene	clone size	D gene	CDR3 protein	CDR3 DNA
TRBJ2-5	TRBV6-5	-	-	CASRGTRTTQETQYF	TGTGCCAGCAGGGGGACGAGGACTACCCAAGAGACCCAGTACTTC
TRBJ2-7	TRBV19	-	TRBD1	CASSIRGIYEQYF	TGTGCCAGTAGTATCAGGGGGATCTACGAGCAGTACTTC
TRBJ2-5	TRBV18	-	TRBD2	CASSPPGLAGEETQYF	TGTGCCAGCTCACCACCGGGACTAGCGGGAGAAGAGACCCAGTACTTC
TRBJ1-1	TRBV6-1	-	-	CASWTVNTEAFF	TGTGCCAGCTGGACAGTGAACACTGAAGCTTTCTTT
TRBJ2-7	TRBV14	-	TRBD2	CASSLHGGTSSYEQYF	TGTGCCAGCAGCCTCCATGGGGGGACTAGCTCCTACGAGCAGTACTTC
TRBJ2-1	TRBV5-4	-	TRBD2	CASSLRAGDYNEQFF	TGTGCCAGCAGCTTAAGAGCGGGGGATTACAATGAGCAGTTCTTC
TRBJ1-2	TRBV5-6	few	TRBD1	CASSTGTARSRYGYTF	TGTGCCAGCAGTACCGGGACAGCGAGATCTCGGTATGGCTACACCTTC
TRBJ2-1	TRBV30	-	TRBD2	CAWVSSGGYNEQFF	TGTGCCTGGGTCTCTAGCGGGGGTTACAATGAGCAGTTCTTC
TRBJ1-6	TRBV19	-	-	CASSPTGSSYNSPLHF	TGTGCCAGTAGTCCGACAGGAAGCTCCTATAATTCACCCCTCCACTTT
TRBJ2-2	TRBV4-2	-	TRBD2	CASSQGLAGLGTGELFF	TGTGCCAGCAGCCAAGGACTAGCGGGATTGGGCACCGGGGAGCTGTTTTTT
TRBJ2-1	TRBV27	-	TRBD2	CASSGGLAGGLIMAYNEQFF	TGTGCCAGCAGTGGGGGACTAGCGGGAGGGCTTATCATGGCCTACAATGAGCAGTTCTTC
TRBJ1-1	TRBV9	-	-	CASRPIGTLAEAFF	TGTGCCAGCAGACCAATCGGGACATTGGCTGAAGCTTTCTTT
TRBJ2-3	TRBV4-3	-	TRBD2	CASSQVRLLAGDTDTQYF	TGCGCCAGCAGCCAGGTCAGGCTACTAGCGGGGGACACAGATACGCAGTATTTT
TRBJ1-3	TRBV18	-	-	CASSPDGQSRNTIYF	TGTGCCAGCTCACCAGATGGACAGTCGCGGAACACCATATATTTT
TRBJ1-5	TRBV27	few	-	CASSPGAVAGYQPQHF	TGTGCCAGCAGTCCAGGGGCGGTGGCAGGGTACCAGCCCCAGCATTTT
TRBJ2-3	TRBV5-4	-	-	CASSLEAGPPDTQYF	TGTGCCAGCAGCTTGGAGGCGGGGCCCCCAGATACGCAGTATTTT
TRBJ2-1	TRBV9	-	TRBD2	CASSYGLAGALNNEQFF	TGTGCCAGCAGCTACGGACTAGCGGGAGCTCTCAACAATGAGCAGTTCTTC
TRBJ1-1	TRBV19	-	-	CASSNRDRETEAFF	TGTGCCAGTAGCAACAGGGACCGAGAAACTGAAGCTTTCTTT
TRBJ2-7	TRBV28	-	TRBD2	CASSLHSGTHSYEQYF	TGTGCCAGCAGCTTACATAGCGGGACCCACTCCTACGAGCAGTACTTC
TRBJ1-5	TRBV7-2	-	-	CASSRAWSGDQPQHF	TGTGCCAGCAGCAGAGCGTGGAGTGGCGATCAGCCCCAGCATTTT
TRBJ2-7	TRBV6-1	-	TRBD1	CASSVWTGGSYEQYF	TGTGCCAGCAGTGTGTGGACAGGGGGCTCCTACGAGCAGTACTTC
TRBJ2-5	TRBV2	-	-	CASKTGSQETQYF	TGTGCCAGCAAGACTGGGAGCCAAGAGACCCAGTACTTC
TRBJ1-1	TRBV5-6	-	-	CASSFRDNMNTEAFF	TGTGCCAGCAGCTTCCGGGACAACATGAACACTGAAGCTTTCTTT